The text below deals with one T cell receptor (beta chain). No antigen is known for it. The entry originates in a study of vaccination effects on CD4 cells after COVID-19. The CDR3 contains 15 residues. Germline lookup yields CDR1 SEHNR and CDR2 FQNEAQ (reference sequence). V gave up 3 bases and J gave up 3 bases, with 15 bases separating them. Study-wide findings and caveats: The study dataset contains few convalescent patients and includes no early post-infection timepoints.

In the ViraFEST assay, antigen-specific CD4+ clonotypes were identified by expansion after peptide-pool stimulation. Cells that had been cultured for less than eleven days were the source of isolated CD4+ T cells. Recipients of the vaccine had no prior SARS-CoV-2 infection and negative nucleocapsid antibodies. This table comes from immunoSEQ multiplex PCR, and its TCRdb copy is limited to in-frame clones, with some not included. The table shows over 20,000 clones, with around 70% occurring only once. This sequence was found in a human donor who received a COVID-19 vaccine. This chain joins TRBV7-9 and TRBJ2-7; D is possibly TRBD1 (5 bases). The sequences come from CD4+ T cells from PBMCs cultured with SARS-CoV-2 spike peptides, collected before COVID-19 vaccination. Here the CDR3 reads CASSFGSAGNYEQYF. CDR3 in DNA: TGTGCCAGCAGCTTTGGGTCGGCAGGGAACTACGAGCAGTACTTC.